This T cell receptor (beta chain) was identified during a study of cytomegalovirus exposure and HLA in healthy donors (dated by TCRdb to about 2017). For context, the study as a whole: An earlier analysis of approximately 550 of the donors reported approximately 290 Gb of sequence data and around 120 million unique TCR beta sequences from 190 million or so T cells. Roughly 300 gigabases of sequencing data and about 92 million unique TCR sequences made up an early release that covered approximately 650 HLA-typed donors. Of the 300 to 450 genotyped donors, less than 85% were placed in the genetic ancestry cluster associated with self-reported Caucasian donors. The study aimed to test whether signatures of past pathogen exposure could be identified by cataloging public T cell receptors. Using immunosequencing, the study profiled T cell repertoires from 500 to 800 subjects and related those repertoires to cytomegalovirus serostatus. Besides the first cohort of 666 subjects, a separate validation cohort made up of 95 to 150 different subjects was used. The study combined high-throughput TCR immunosequencing, statistical association of individual TCRs with disease status, and machine learning to predict cytomegalovirus infection status. In a later analysis, previously published TCR beta repertoires from 550 to 700 donors were re-analyzed and high-resolution HLA genotyping was added so that TCR occurrence patterns could be studied. In the later analysis, no new phenotypic data were used to find candidate immune exposures; instead, reliance was placed on TCR beta sequences and their occurrence across donors. In an earlier analysis of roughly 540 of the donors, high-throughput TCR beta sequencing was used to judge whether each TCR beta V gene segment behaved as functional or pseudogenic. Donor age, sex, ethnicity and CMV serostatus were collected together with the repertoire data. Genome-wide SNP genotypes for about 65% of the roughly 670 donors were used in a later genetic analysis, which treated that subset as a discovery cohort. Every repertoire in the discovery cohort had been generated on one and the same sequencing platform. Both class I and class II loci were covered by HLA typing, at four-digit resolution. Typing coverage varied by locus: 629-630 donors for A, B, C, DRB1 and DQB1; approximately 500 for DQA1; about 590 for DPA1; 450 to 480 for DPB1. Because of strong linkage in the cohort, 5 or 6 DR-DQ haplotypes were treated as single units for association and clustering. Among around 400 genotyped donors of the cohort, an average of roughly 240,000 unique TCR beta nucleotide sequences were sequenced per donor, about a sixth of them non-productive. Broader findings and caveats from the paper: The classifier was reported to diagnose cytomegalovirus status with high specificity and sensitivity in both the original and validation cohorts. The study listed 164 TCR beta chains as associated with cytomegalovirus. Because HLA typing was unavailable for some donors at each locus, only the typed subset was used in association tests. A later analysis reported that several top co-occurrence clusters appeared linked to parvovirus B19, influenza, CMV and Epstein-Barr virus. When HLA alleles, especially DR and DQ, strongly co-occurred, TCR associations were difficult to assign to individual alleles. Because the 87-base-pair reads could not distinguish some IMGT-functional V segments, including TRBV6-2 and TRBV6-3, those segments were excluded. In this cohort, only TCR beta chains were sequenced, and detectable features were limited by the absence of alpha or paired-chain data. A further reported finding was that TCR beta sequences accurately predicted the HLA-A and HLA-B alleles for most subjects in the first cohort. In a later analysis, TCR association rates were found to vary across HLA loci, with the most associated TCRs seen for DRB1 alleles and the fewest for HLA-C alleles. The sequencing pipeline was judged likely to have produced a cluster of highly shared sequence variants as a technical artifact. A later analysis found that HLA-associated TCR beta chains were more clonally expanded and had lower generation probabilities than equally common non-associated chains. A later genetic analysis associated a missense DCLRE1C variant with V-gene and J-gene trimming of TCR beta chains, and an independent cohort replicated the association. A later analysis found that most CMV-associated TCR beta chains appeared HLA-restricted, with HLA associations seemingly driven largely by CMV exposure. In an earlier analysis of some 540 of the donors, most TCR beta V segments appeared in productive rearrangements about 87% or about 30% of the time, broadly matching IMGT annotations. CMV serostatus was the only immune exposure information available for the cohort. Most TCR sequences were observed very rarely across donors, whereas some public TCRs were present in many individuals. Presence/absence analyses assumed roughly uniform sequencing depth across donors, an assumption that may not hold. Linkage disequilibrium might explain the correlated functional status among segregating V segments, but an unknown experimental factor could not be ruled out. Compared with the 666-donor mean, donors in an Asian-associated ancestry cluster had fewer N-insertions in productive TCRs, according to a later genetic analysis. A later analysis associated some 17,000 TCR beta sequences with specific HLA alleles at a false discovery rate of 0.05. In vitro tests confirmed that a few of the cytomegalovirus-associated TCR beta chains recognize cytomegalovirus antigens. Roughly 15 rarely observed V segments, including chromosome 9 orphons, were excluded from the earlier analysis of a few hundred of the donors because counts were too low. The authors suggested that the approach could potentially be generalized to other disease states and immunological phenotypes.

Trimming takes 6 bases off V and 3 bases off J; junction bases not matched to a gene: 7. The germline V gene sets CDR1 to SGHAT and CDR2 to FQNNGV. Including the terminal cysteine and phenylalanine, the CDR3 comprises 15 residues. Only the CDR3 DNA stays, 45 bases, in frame from base 1. The protocol used for the library was the immunoSEQ multiplex PCR assay. The multiplex PCR relied on a mix of 60 forward primers for TCR Vbeta segments and 13 reverse primers for TCR Jbeta segments. The CDR3 region of rearranged TCR beta genes was amplified from genomic DNA by a multiplex PCR assay. The Illumina HiSeq System was used to sequence the amplified TCR beta libraries as 87-base-pair reads. The authors' analysis ran thus. Across the roughly 640 repertoires, a later analysis counted 80 million or so unique TCR beta chains, 9.5 million to 13 million of which were shared by at least two donors. To remove PCR and sequencing errors, raw reads were error-corrected and collapsed into unique sequences using a nearest-neighbor algorithm that merged closely related sequences. CDR3 sequences were aligned to IMGT reference sequences to assign V, D and J gene segments. For a sequence to be retained, a match of at least six nucleotides to both a V gene segment and a J gene segment was required. Rearrangements were called productive when the CDR3 lacked stop codons and stayed in frame with V and J; all others were non-productive. Following IMGT convention, CDR3 was defined as the stretch from the second conserved V-encoded cysteine up to the conserved J-encoded phenylalanine. The earlier analysis of about 640 of the donors excluded any sequence lacking an unambiguous match to a single V gene segment. An earlier analysis of several hundred of the donors classified V segments as functional when productive rearrangements were above 56.7% and as segregating when the standard deviation between donors was above 5%. A statistical classification framework was built to diagnose cytomegalovirus status from the catalog of TCR beta chain sequences. In a later analysis, TCR nucleotide sequences were compared against IMGT/GENE-DB human TR gene sequences so that V and J genes could be assigned. A later analysis assigned CDR3 sequences and most-parsimonious VDJ recombination scenarios with the TCRdist pipeline. In a later analysis, each TCR beta chain was defined by its CDR3 amino acid sequence together with its V-gene family, and reads lacking a unique V-gene family were excluded. To address suspected cross-contamination and a sequencing artifact, a later analysis removed roughly 580 highly shared, low-generation-probability nucleotide sequences. A later analysis calculated a clonal expansion index for each public chain from normalized within-repertoire ranks of inferred template counts. A later analysis computed generation probabilities with a VDJ recombination model fitted to out-of-frame rearrangements, and checked the results against IGoR. In a later analysis, TCR-TCR, TCR-HLA and TCR-CMV co-occurrence was scored with hypergeometric tests, and a repertoire-size bias correction was applied to TCR pairs. To estimate false discovery rates, a later analysis permuted the HLA or CMV assignments 20 times. In a later analysis, co-occurring TCRs were grouped with DBSCAN, and TCRdist sequence similarity was added when clustering was performed within HLA-allele-positive subsets. Repertoires with fewer than 30,000 or more than 120,000 public chains were left out of co-occurrence clustering, as were four to six repertoires with anomalous nucleotide sharing. TCRdb took this table from immuneACCESS and kept in-frame rearrangements with V and J called. Such tables lack part of the clones; where checked against another copy, unresolved V genes explain under half of the gap, and the rest is unexplained. V and J calls and clone size come straight from that table; D and trimming were deduced from the DNA. The sample table shows under 150,000 clones, and roughly three quarters are seen once. Around 1.8% of the sample is in the top ten clones.

The cohort comprised under 700 healthy bone marrow donors. At the time of sampling, all cohort members were nominally healthy, though unrecorded immune exposures were likely present. The donor was CMV seronegative and belonged to the group of 352 seronegative cohort members. Every donor gave a peripheral blood sample, and the peripheral blood mononuclear cells from that sample were used for TCR beta sequencing. Genomic DNA was extracted from the blood cell samples with the Qiagen DNeasy Blood Extraction Kit. Notes on this clone: The antigen it recognizes is unknown. No quality values exist for individual bases; no much larger clone is one base distant.

This clonotype was sampled from a woman in her 40s in good health and CMV-seronegative. The chain was built from TRBV11-2 and TRBJ2-7; 11 middle bases align to TRBD2. Sample: PBMCs. The CDR3 protein sequence reads: CASSSLAGGVYEQYF. The nucleotide sequence reads TGTGCCAGCAGTTCCTTAGCGGGAGGGGTCTACGAGCAGTACTTC.